The 29 T cell receptor beta chains reported below all come from one sample, sequenced in a study of tumor-infiltrating lymphocytes in primary liver carcinoma. Total RNA and DNA came together from approximately 20-30 mg of bulk tissue without cell sorting. TCR beta cDNA came from approximately 540 ng total RNA, primed with a constant-region primer. ARM-PCR, slightly modified, supplied the TCR beta libraries through three nested multiplex PCR rounds. Two initial PCR rounds of approximately 10 cycles each paired TRBV1-TRBV30 forward primers with a C-beta reverse primer. TCRdb called the multiplex PCR reads again in MiXCR, with one record for every CDR3 protein. The sample lists fewer than 90,000 distinct CDR3 sequences, roughly 72% occurring once. Sequencing input: liver tumor tissue from sampling region 1. As for subset: tumor region T1, superior pole. These receptors were obtained from a man aged 35-49 years with primary liver carcinoma and hepatitis B virus infection.

In regard to this clonotype: At one boundary the junction diverges from the germline segment, which might be a read error. V is TRBV6-5 and J is TRBJ2-1; D may be TRBD2 (6 bases). This CDR3 comprises 17 residues. Looked up from germline, CDR1 is MNHEY and CDR2 is SVGAGI. CDR3 sequence: CASSLLESGPREYDQFF. The CDR3 DNA is TGTGCCAGCAGCCTACTGGAGAGCGGCCCCCGGGAGTATGATCAGTTCTTC.

This clonotype appeared once. At one boundary the junction diverges from the germline segment, which might be a read error. The chain recombines TRBV7-3 with TRBJ1-1; D possibly corresponds to TRBD1 (6 bases). The CDR3 covers 16 residues. In germline, CDR1 is SGHTA, CDR2 FQGTGA. The CDR3 nucleotides read TGTGCCAGCAGCTTAACGGGCCTCGGGGGACAAACTGAAGCTCTCTTT. It specifies CASSLTGLGGQTEALF.

This clonotype was found a few times. This CDR3 fails to terminate in the conserved phenylalanine or tryptophan, so it likely reflects a read error. The CDR3 sequence is CSVVQGGSSQETQYY. The DNA for the CDR3 is TGCAGCGTTGTGCAGGGAGGTTCATCTCAAGAGACCCAGTACTAC. The J gene is TRBJ2-5, the V gene TRBV29-1; D may be TRBD2 (6 bases). V was shortened by 4 bases and J by 2 bases, with 17 bases between the two germline ends. CDR1 and CDR2 from the germline V gene are SQVTM and ANQGSEA. The CDR3 has 15 amino acids.

V and J are TRBV30 and TRBJ2-1; the D gene is possibly TRBD1 (6 bases). The CDR3 has 12 amino acids. Trimming took off 2 bases at V and 16 bases at J, with 18 bases between the two ends. CDR1 and CDR2 from the germline V gene are GTSNPN and SVGIG (reference sequence). The CDR3 loop is CAWSMYLGRGFF. The CDR3 DNA sequence: TGTGCCTGGAGTATGTATCTGGGCAGGGGCTTCTTC. Full variable domain (outside the CDR3, taken from reference TRBV30 and TRBJ2-1): SQTIHQWPATLVQPVGSPLSLECTVEGTSNPNLYWYRQAAGRGLQLLFYSVGIGQISSEVPQNLSASRPQDRQFILSSKKLLLSDSGFYLCAWSMYLGRGFFGPGTRLTVL.

Note on this clonotype: Likely a read error: the CDR3 ends without its conserved phenylalanine or tryptophan. The chain uses TRBV6-4 and TRBJ2-1; 12 bases agree with TRBD2. Germline V lookup: CDR1 MRHNA, CDR2 SNTAGT. The CDR3 totals 14 residues. The CDR3 loop reads CANSEGLAGNEQFL. The CDR3 DNA reads TGTGCCAACAGTGAGGGACTAGCGGGCAATGAGCAGTTCTTA.

In this sample, this clonotype turned up a few times. This chain joins TRBV7-8 and TRBJ2-1; 7 nucleotides align to TRBD2. The CDR3 has 15 amino acids. Germline trimming cut 8 bases from V and 13 bases from J; bases unmatched to any gene: 20. Germline CDR1 and CDR2: SGHVS and FQNEAQ. CDR3: CASGPSGSPLGEQFF. The CDR3 nucleotides read TGTGCCAGCGGGCCTAGCGGTTCCCCTCTCGGGGAACAGTTCTTC.

The table lists this clonotype with a few counts. At one boundary the junction diverges from the germline segment, which might be a read error. CDR3 amino acids: CAISPSGRNIEAFF. The CDR3 DNA sequence: TGTGCCATCAGCCCTTCCGGGAGAAACATTGAAGCTTTCTTT. V gene TRBV10-3 combines with J gene TRBJ1-1; unclear D gene. The germline gives CDR1 ENHRY, CDR2 SYGVKD. This CDR3 spans 14 amino acids.

On this clonotype: A much larger clonotype is one base distant, so this may be a read error. The chain uses TRBV28 and TRBJ1-2; possible D gene TRBD1, 5 bases. The V and J ends lost 4 bases and 4 bases respectively, with 13 bases between them. CDR1 is MDHEN and CDR2 is SYDVKM in the germline V gene. The CDR3 covers 14 residues. The CDR3 DNA is TGTGCCAGCAGTTCTCCGGGGCTTTGCTATGGCTACACCTTC. This codes for CASSSPGLCYGYTF.

The table lists this clonotype with a count of one. An end of the junction differs from the germline gene, which may be a read error. The V call is TRBV6-5, the J call TRBJ1-2, with D unclear. Per the germline V gene, CDR1 is MNHEY and CDR2 is SVGAGI. This CDR3 comprises 13 residues. CDR3 region: CASIQTTNYGYTF. The CDR3, as DNA: TGTGCCAGCATCCAGACAACTAACTATGGCTACACTTTC.

Regarding this clonotype: The conserved phenylalanine or tryptophan is not found at the CDR3 terminus, so this likely reflects a read error. The limits of the CDR3 on the DNA are not certain, so only TCRdb's listed CDR3 is given. The chain carries TRBV6-6 and TRBJ2-7; TRBD2, the table's D call, was not compared with the DNA. Germline V CDR1 and CDR2: MNHNY, SVGAGI (reference sequence). The CDR3 is 15 amino acids in total, end residues counted. The CDR3 is CASSYSKRERHEQYL.

CDR3 sequence: CASTQVACATDTQYF. As DNA, the CDR3 is TGTGCCAGCACCCAGGTGGCGTGCGCCACAGATACGCAGTATTTT. V and J are TRBV12-3 or TRBV12-4 and TRBJ2-3, with unresolved D. The CDR3 consists of 15 residues. The V end was cut by 7 bases, the J end by 2 bases, with 16 bases between.

Concerning this clonotype itself: A junction boundary mismatches the germline segment, possibly from a read error. The chain links TRBV6-5 to TRBJ2-1; TRBD1 agrees at 7 bases. There are 13 residues in the CDR3. Germline-derived CDR1 and CDR2 are MNHEY and SVGAGI. CDR3 coding DNA: TGTGCCAGCCGTTCGGGGACAGCCAGGAAGCAGATCTTC. Translation: CASRSGTARKQIF.

Regarding this clonotype: No conserved phenylalanine or tryptophan is present at the end of the CDR3, so a read error is the likely explanation. V is TRBV5-6 and J is TRBJ2-1; no clear D. Trimming took off 4 bases at V and 2 bases at J, with 16 bases between the two ends. The germline gives CDR1 SGHDT, CDR2 YYEEEE. The CDR3 sequence is 16 residues long. The CDR3, as DNA: TGTGCCAGCAGCCCAGCAGGCTTGGGCACCTACAATGAGCAGTTCCTC. Amino acid sequence: CASSPAGLGTYNEQFL.

This clonotype has at least ten counts. The chain links TRBV30 to TRBJ2-7; D not certain. Trimming took 2 bases from V and 3 from J, leaving 5 bases between them. CDR1 and CDR2 from the germline V gene are GTSNPN and SVGIG (reference sequence). The CDR3 spans 11 residues. CDR3 nucleotides: TGTGCCTGGAGTCGAGGCTACGAGCAGTACTTC. Translating gives CAWSRGYEQYF. Full variable domain (outside the CDR3, taken from reference TRBV30 and TRBJ2-7): SQTIHQWPATLVQPVGSPLSLECTVEGTSNPNLYWYRQAAGRGLQLLFYSVGIGQISSEVPQNLSASRPQDRQFILSSKKLLLSDSGFYLCAWSRGYEQYFGPGTRLTVT.

This clonotype was detected a few times. The rearrangement uses TRBV20-1 and TRBJ2-4; a weak D match, TRBD1 (6 bases). The CDR3 has 13 residues. Germline loops: CDR1 DFQATT, CDR2 SNEGSKA (reference sequence). Trimming shortened V by 6 bases and J by 5 bases, and 14 bases separated the two germline ends. The CDR3 protein is CSAMTTGENIQYF. For the CDR3, the DNA is TGCAGTGCCATGACGACAGGAGAAAACATTCAGTACTTC.

This clonotype was recorded a few times. The CDR3 nucleotides read TGTGCCACCAGTCAGGGGGATCCTGCCCTAAAAGGGGCCTATGGCTACACCTTC. This codes for CATSQGDPALKGAYGYTF. The chain combines TRBV24-1 with TRBJ1-2; the match to TRBD1 covers 7 bases. V lost 6 bases, J lost 4 bases, and 19 bases stayed unmatched. Germline V gives CDR1 KGHDR, CDR2 SFDVKD. The CDR3 runs 18 residues.

For this clonotype: This clone may be a read error of a much larger clone one base away. This chain joins TRBV28 and TRBJ2-6; no firm D call. CDR3 length equals 17 residues. CDR1 and CDR2 from the germline V gene are MDHEN and SYDVKM. CDR3: CASSLGVFISRANVLTF. The CDR3 nucleotides are TGTGCCAGCAGTTTAGGTGTGTTCATCTCTAGGGCCAACGTCCTGACTTTC. The complete variable domain, with remaining parts taken from reference TRBV28 and TRBJ2-6, reads DVKVTQSSRYLVKRTGEKVFLECVQDMDHENMFWYRQDPGLGLRLIYFSYDVKMKEKGDIPEGYSVSREKKERFSLILESASTNQTSMYLCASSLGVFISRANVLTFGAGSRLTVL.

This clonotype was seen many times. The V and J genes are TRBV6-2 or TRBV6-3 and TRBJ2-5; D remains unclear. The V and J ends lost 2 bases and 1 base respectively, with 5 bases between them. Germline CDR1 reads MNHEY; CDR2 reads SVGEGT. CDR3 length: 13 amino acids. CDR3 sequence (DNA): TGTGCCAGCAGTTACGACGCCCAAGAGACCCAGTACTTC. The encoded protein is CASSYDAQETQYF.

This sequence joins TRBV12-3 or TRBV12-4 and TRBJ2-7, with D perhaps matching TRBD1 (5 bases). There are 13 residues in the CDR3. The DNA for the CDR3 is TGTGTCAGTTTTCTAGGGTCAGGGTACGAGCAGTACTTC. Translation gives CVSFLGSGYEQYF.

With regard to this clonotype: The conserved phenylalanine or tryptophan normally closing the CDR3 is absent here, so this likely arose from a read error. This chain connects TRBV7-9 to TRBJ1-5; no clear D gene. Germline V CDR1 and CDR2: SEHNR, FQNEAQ (reference sequence). Trimming pared 5 bases from V and 5 bases from J, leaving 7 bases between. This CDR3 is built from 12 residues. The CDR3 reads CASSRNDQPQHI. CDR3 coding DNA: TGTGCCAGCAGCCGAAACGATCAGCCCCAGCATATT.

This clonotype was observed once. At one end the junction does not follow the germline gene, possibly because of a read error. The chain couples TRBV11-2 to TRBJ1-4; D perhaps matches TRBD1 (5 bases). The V gene's germline CDR1 is SGHAT and CDR2 FQNNGV. There are 14 residues in the CDR3. The DNA of the CDR3 is TGTGTCAGCAGCTTAGAGGTTTGGGACGAAAAACTGTTCTTT. It yields the protein CVSSLEVWDEKLFF.

Of note for this clonotype: A read error may produce the germline difference seen at one junction end. This sequence joins TRBV30 and TRBJ1-3; D is perhaps TRBD1 (5 bases). CDR3 size: 13 residues. CDR1 and CDR2 (germline): GTSNPN, SVGIG (reference sequence). Written as DNA, the CDR3 is TGTACCTGGGACCCGGACGATGGAAACACCATATATTTT. As protein: CTWDPDDGNTIYF.

Notes on this clonotype: One junction end disagrees with the germline gene, perhaps due to a read error. The chain uses TRBV14 and TRBJ2-7; D is possibly TRBD1 (5 bases). This CDR3 region has 12 residues. Germline CDR1 is SGHDN and CDR2 is FVKESK. In nucleotides, the CDR3 is TGTGTCAGCAGCCTACTGGGGCGAGAGCAGTACTTC. It encodes CVSSLLGREQYF.

The V gene is TRBV28, the J gene TRBJ2-7; tentative D call: TRBD1 (6 bases). Trimming pared 10 bases from V and 7 bases from J, leaving 26 bases between. This CDR3 has 15 amino acids. Germline values: CDR1 MDHEN, CDR2 SYDVKM. The chain's CDR3 is CAITPPVGALDEQYF. The CDR3 coding sequence is TGTGCCATCACCCCCCCCGTGGGGGCGCTTGATGAGCAGTACTTC.

As to this clonotype: Compared with germline, one end of the junction differs, possibly owing to a read error. V usage is TRBV4-1 and J usage is TRBJ2-2; TRBD2 agrees at 13 bases. This CDR3 is 19 amino acids long. The germline V gene encodes CDR1 MGHRA and CDR2 YSYEKL. CDR3 sequence (DNA): TGCGCCAGTAGCCAAGGGGGGGGACTAGCGGGATGGATCATCGGGGAGCTGTTTTTT. Residues: CASSQGGGLAGWIIGELFF.

A few counts support this clonotype. In this CDR3 the conserved last residue, phenylalanine or tryptophan, is missing, so a read error is likely. This chain joins TRBV6-6 and TRBJ1-6; TRBD1 might be the D (6 bases). This CDR3 region has 13 residues. Germline CDR1 is MNHNY and CDR2 is SVGAGI (reference sequence). CDR3: CASSAGDDSPLHL. CDR3 nucleotides: TGTGCCAGCAGTGCAGGGGACGATTCGCCCCTCCACCTT.

A note on this clonotype: A single base separates this from a much larger clone, so it may be a read error. The chain carries TRBV5-5 and TRBJ1-4; no definite D call. CDR1 is SGHKS, CDR2 YYEKEE, per germline (reference sequence). This CDR3 has 16 amino acids. Trimming shortened V by 3 bases and J by 0 bases, and 12 bases separated the two germline ends. The DNA for the CDR3 is TGTGCCAGCAGCTACGGGATGGGTGCAACTAATGAAAAACTGTTTTTT. Its translation: CASSYGMGATNEKLFF.

Concerning this clonotype: At one end the junction does not follow the germline gene, possibly because of a read error. The V gene is TRBV6-1, the J gene TRBJ2-6; 7 bases are a match to TRBD2. CDR1 and CDR2 from the germline V gene are MNHNS and SASEGT. The CDR3 has 16 residues. DNA of the CDR3: TGTGCCAGCAGTGAAAGCGGGGTAGCTGGGGCCAACGTCATGACTTTC. This sequence encodes CASSESGVAGANVMTF.

This clonotype appeared a few times. The chain recombines TRBV7-3 with TRBJ2-3, with D possibly called TRBD1 or TRBD2 (6 bases each). This CDR3 is built from 15 residues. Per germline, CDR1 SGHTA and CDR2 FQGTGA. V was shortened by 8 bases and J by 0 bases, with 15 bases between the two germline ends. Here the CDR3 DNA reads TGTGCCAGCTCTAGGGGGGACCTCAGCACAGATACGCAGTATTTT. Its translation: CASSRGDLSTDTQYF.